This T cell receptor (beta chain) emerged from a study of shared clonotypes between healthy human individuals. The V and J ends lost 4 bases and 5 bases respectively, with 15 bases between them. Germline V gene lookup returns CDR1 SGHNT and CDR2 YYREEE (reference sequence). CDR3 length equals 14 residues. TCRdb's table, derived via immunoSEQ multiplex PCR, lists solely in-frame clones and lacks some. The sample contains 2 million to 2.5 million clones, 90% to 95% of which appear only once. The sequenced material came from naive CD4+ T cells sorted from blood. Subset in this sample: CD45RA+ positively selected. This receptor was identified in a young man in good health. This chain uses TRBV5-4 with TRBJ2-5; either TRBD1 or TRBD2 may supply D (5 bases each). In nucleotides, the CDR3 is TGTGCCAGCAGCCGAGTCGAGGGGTTTGAGACCCAGTACTTC. Amino acids: CASSRVEGFETQYF.